These T cell receptor beta chains were read from a single sample in a study of naive and memory T cell subsets. From the UMI-ligation and nested PCR reads, TCRdb called clonotypes with MiXCR, one entry per CDR3 protein. The top ten hold around 0.14% of the sample, which has about 150,000 distinct CDR3 sequences, about 15% seen once. Sequenced sample: naive CD4+ T cells from blood. The receptors shown here come from a human donor in good health. Both conserved end residues are part of each CDR3. D genes are given only for firm matches. Rows may omit the clone size; those that give it use once, few, many or a size class.

clone size	D gene	V gene	J gene	CDR3 protein	CDR3 DNA
few	TRBD2	TRBV6-6	TRBJ2-2	CASTHAGGRAVAGELFF	TGTGCCAGCACCCACGCTGGCGGGAGGGCTGTGGCCGGGGAGCTGTTTTTT
few	TRBD2	TRBV10-3	TRBJ2-1	CAIMGGLAGALGDEQFF	TGTGCCATCATGGGGGGACTAGCGGGAGCTTTAGGAGATGAGCAGTTCTTC
.	TRBD2	TRBV10-3	TRBJ2-7	CASTGTSEGEQYF	TGTGCCAGCACCGGGACTAGCGAAGGAGAGCAGTACTTC
few	TRBD1	TRBV5-4	TRBJ1-1	CASSLSWDRALGEAFF	TGTGCCAGCAGCTTATCGTGGGACAGGGCCCTTGGAGAAGCTTTCTTT
few	TRBD2	TRBV7-3	TRBJ2-3	CASSFDGRAPDTQYF	TGTGCCAGCAGCTTCGACGGGAGGGCCCCGGATACGCAGTATTTT
few	.	TRBV5-6	TRBJ2-5	CASSADRETQYF	TGTGCCAGCAGCGCCGACAGGGAGACCCAGTACTTC
few	.	TRBV12-3/TRBV12-4	TRBJ1-4	CASSTGTGNEKLFF	TGTGCCAGCAGTACCGGGACGGGCAATGAAAAACTGTTTTTT
few	.	TRBV12-3/TRBV12-4	TRBJ2-7	CASSMGSGGYEQYF	TGTGCCAGCAGCATGGGCAGTGGAGGCTACGAGCAGTACTTC
few	TRBD2	TRBV20-1	TRBJ2-3	CSAPGRVRGTDTQYF	TGCAGTGCGCCCGGGAGGGTTAGGGGCACAGATACGCAGTATTTT
few	.	TRBV6-5	TRBJ1-1	CASNWRGNTEAFF	TGTGCCAGCAATTGGAGGGGAAACACTGAAGCTTTCTTT
.	TRBD1	TRBV27	TRBJ2-3	CASSGSSGTGREYF	TGTGCCAGCAGTGGCTCATCTGGGACAGGTCGGGAGTATTTT
.	.	TRBV11-2	TRBJ1-1	CASSLMEPGAVRTEAFF	TGTGCCAGCAGCTTAATGGAGCCGGGGGCGGTACGCACTGAAGCTTTCTTT
few	TRBD2	TRBV20-1	TRBJ2-7	CSASGTSGPYEQYF	TGCAGCGCGAGCGGGACTAGCGGACCCTACGAGCAGTACTTC
.	.	TRBV5-1	TRBJ2-7	CASSLRGPLYEQYF	TGCGCCAGCAGCTTGCGGGGCCCCCTTTACGAGCAGTACTTC
few	.	TRBV28	TRBJ1-1	CASSSPAHEAFF	TGTGCCAGCAGTTCCCCTGCCCACGAAGCTTTCTTT
few	.	TRBV2	TRBJ1-1	CASSVAGETTEAFF	TGTGCCAGCAGTGTCGCAGGGGAAACAACTGAAGCTTTCTTT
few	.	TRBV7-2	TRBJ2-7	CASSRLSPLVVSYEQYF	TGTGCCAGCAGCCGCCTCAGCCCGTTAGTCGTGTCCTACGAGCAGTACTTC
.	.	TRBV24-1	TRBJ2-2	CATSEEEGWTGELFF	TGTGCCACCAGTGAGGAGGAGGGGTGGACCGGGGAGCTGTTTTTT
.	TRBD2	TRBV5-1	TRBJ2-7	CASRAREAGGPYEQYF	TGCGCCAGCAGGGCCCGCGAGGCGGGAGGACCCTACGAGCAGTACTTC
.	TRBD1	TRBV19	TRBJ2-1	CASSMITGGVYNEQFF	TGTGCCAGTAGCATGATTACAGGGGGCGTCTACAATGAGCAGTTCTTC
.	TRBD2	TRBV20-1	TRBJ2-7	CSAFGLAGATYEQYF	TGCAGTGCTTTCGGACTAGCGGGAGCCACCTACGAGCAGTACTTC
few	TRBD1	TRBV6-2/TRBV6-3	TRBJ1-5	CASRPDRGRLSNQPQHF	TGTGCCAGCAGGCCGGACAGGGGGCGACTTAGCAATCAGCCCCAGCATTTT
few	.	TRBV20-1	TRBJ1-4	CSAEGTGVKLFF	TGCAGTGCCGAAGGAACGGGGGTCAAACTGTTTTTT
.	.	TRBV20-1	TRBJ2-1	CSATGTNSYNEQFF	TGCAGTGCGACCGGGACCAACTCCTACAATGAGCAGTTCTTC
.	TRBD1	TRBV5-6	TRBJ1-1	CASSSRQGSAFF	TGTGCCAGCAGCTCTAGACAGGGCTCAGCTTTCTTT
few	.	TRBV20-1	TRBJ1-1	CSARVAGVMTEAFF	TGCAGTGCTAGAGTCGCAGGGGTCATGACTGAAGCTTTCTTT
many	TRBD2	TRBV6-5	TRBJ2-7	CASRREGSYEQYF	TGTGCCAGCAGGAGGGAGGGGAGCTACGAGCAGTACTTC
.	.	TRBV19	TRBJ2-7	CASKSGRNYEQYF	TGTGCCAGTAAGTCCGGCCGGAACTACGAGCAGTACTTC
.	TRBD2	TRBV20-1	TRBJ2-1	CSARSGTSSYNEQFF	TGCAGTGCTAGATCCGGGACTAGCTCCTACAATGAGCAGTTCTTC
.	.	TRBV7-9	TRBJ1-4	CASSLNSLSNEKLFF	TGTGCCAGCAGCTTAAACAGCCTCTCTAATGAAAAACTGTTTTTT
.	.	TRBV20-1	TRBJ2-2	CSARDDALTGELFF	TGCAGTGCTAGGGACGACGCCTTAACCGGGGAGCTGTTTTTT
.	.	TRBV5-5	TRBJ1-6	CASSSRGTDSPLHF	TGTGCCAGCAGCTCGCGGGGGACCGATTCACCCCTCCACTTT
.	.	TRBV2	TRBJ1-1	CATFSGKNTEAFF	TGTGCCACCTTCAGTGGGAAGAACACTGAAGCTTTCTTT